A single sample gave rise to the 17 T cell receptor beta chains below, sequenced in a study of T-cell reconstitution after alpha-beta-depleted transplantation in children. Preparation of the TCRbeta library was carried out with unique molecular identifiers. TCRdb fed the PCR reads into MiXCR, producing one record per CDR3 protein. The repertoire holds about 250,000 distinct CDR3 sequences, with more than 20% as singletons. The sample here was PBMCs, mostly from graft donor cells, taken 360 days after TCRalphabeta/CD19-depleted stem cell transplant. These receptor sequences come from a female patient aged 2 to 10 who had a stem cell transplant for congenital amegakaryocytic thrombocytopenia, so the T cells may come from the graft donor.

The chain uses TRBV6-1 and TRBJ1-1, with a tentative D call TRBD1 (5 bases). The CDR3 is 13 residues long. Trimming shortened V by 6 bases and J by 12 bases, and 20 bases separated the two germline ends. Germline CDR1 MNHNS, CDR2 SASEGT. In DNA form, the CDR3 reads TGTGCCAGCAGCCGAGGCGCGGGGGGAAGGCCTTTCTTT. Protein: CASSRGAGGRPFF.

This clonotype was seen a handful of times. The chain uses TRBV3-1 and TRBJ2-1; D is ambiguous. CDR1 LGHDT and CDR2 YNNKEL come from the germline V gene (reference sequence). This CDR3 has 14 amino acids. Trimming took off 2 bases at V and 7 bases at J, with 12 bases between the two ends. The CDR3 spells CASSQLYQQNEQFF. CDR3 DNA: TGTGCCAGCAGCCAACTTTATCAGCAGAATGAGCAGTTCTTC.

There are a few counts of this clonotype. The V call is TRBV6-2 or TRBV6-3, the J call TRBJ2-1; no clear D. Deletions cut 6 bases from V and 6 bases from J, with 12 bases between. The CDR3 sequence is 13 residues long. Per germline, CDR1 MNHEY and CDR2 SVGEGT. The CDR3 DNA reads TGTGCCAGCAGGCGGACCCAGCCCAATGAGCAGTTCTTC. Translating it yields CASRRTQPNEQFF.

CDR3 amino acids: CASSHPGRRTDTQYF. CDR3 coding DNA: TGCGCCAGCAGCCACCCGGGACGTCGCACAGATACGCAGTATTTT. The chain links TRBV4-1 to TRBJ2-3; the D gene could be TRBD1 or TRBD2 (5 bases each). This CDR3 has 15 amino acids. Germline V gene sequence: CDR1 MGHRA, CDR2 YSYEKL. The ends were cut back, 3 bases at V and 1 base at J, with 11 bases in the middle.

The chain employs TRBV30 and TRBJ2-3, with D tentatively TRBD2 (6 bases). Trimming stripped 0 bases from V and 0 bases from J, with 10 bases between. Germline values: CDR1 GTSNPN, CDR2 SVGIG (reference sequence). This CDR3 contains 15 residues. CDR3 protein: CAWSVGGTSTDTQYF. CDR3 coding DNA: TGTGCCTGGAGTGTAGGCGGGACCAGCACAGATACGCAGTATTTT.

This clonotype was detected ten times or more. The chain has TRBV10-3 and TRBJ2-3, with D possibly matching TRBD2 (6 bases). The CDR3 extends over 16 amino acids. CDR1 and CDR2 from the germline V gene are ENHRY and SYGVKD. Trimming cost V 5 bases and J 0 bases, with 15 bases left between them. The CDR3 nucleotides read TGTGCCATCAGTCCTGATGCCGGGACTAGCACAGATACGCAGTATTTT. Translating it yields CAISPDAGTSTDTQYF.

Note on this clonotype: This may be a read error: a much more frequent sequence differs by one nucleotide. The chain carries TRBV5-1 and TRBJ2-4; perhaps TRBD1 as D (5 bases). CDR3 size: 15 residues. Germline values: CDR1 SGHRS, CDR2 YFSETQ. The CDR3, as DNA: TGCGCCAGCAGCTTGGAGGGGCGAGCCAAAAACATTGAGTACTTC. Translation: CASSLEGRAKNIEYF.

This clonotype occurred a few times. The chain couples TRBV27 to TRBJ2-4, with D unclear. V was pared by 5 bases and J by 0 bases, with 26 bases between. Per germline, CDR1 MNHEY and CDR2 SMNVEV (reference sequence). The CDR3 is made up of 20 amino acids. CDR3 amino acids: CASSLEAFGHHPLAKNIQYF. The CDR3 nucleotides are TGTGCCAGCAGTCTTGAGGCATTTGGCCACCATCCTCTAGCCAAAAACATTCAGTACTTC.

This clonotype was detected only a few times. J is TRBJ2-3 and V is TRBV20-1; TRBD1 is a possible D gene (5 bases). Germline V gene data show CDR1 as DFQATT and CDR2 as SNEGSKA (reference sequence). The CDR3 is 14 residues long. With 2 bases removed from V and 0 bases from J, the gap between germline ends came to 9 bases. The CDR3 region is CSARRGSSTDTQYF. Written as DNA, the CDR3 is TGCAGTGCTAGAAGGGGCAGCAGCACAGATACGCAGTATTTT.

The sample holds a few counts of this clonotype. Germline and junction disagree at one end, which may indicate a read error. The chain has TRBV4-3 and TRBJ2-2; D ambiguous. Germline CDR1 reads LGHNA; CDR2 reads YSLEER. This CDR3 has 16 residues. The CDR3, as DNA: TGCGCCAGCAGGCAAGATTTGGCAGTCTCCGGCGGGGAGCTGTTTTTT. This encodes CASRQDLAVSGGELFF.

This clonotype was observed a handful of times. The rearrangement links TRBV11-2 to TRBJ2-1; D uncertain. The V and J ends lost 6 bases and 5 bases respectively, with 11 bases between them. CDR1 is SGHAT and CDR2 is FQNNGV in the germline V gene. The CDR3 totals 13 residues. The CDR3 DNA reads TGTGCCAGCAGTAGAGATTTAAACAATGAGCAGTTCTTC. Protein: CASSRDLNNEQFF.

This clonotype was detected many times. The chain couples TRBV5-1 to TRBJ2-3, with TRBD2 matching 9 bases. The CDR3 is 16 amino acids. Germline trimming cut 2 bases from V and 2 bases from J; bases unmatched to any gene: 6. CDR1 is SGHRS, CDR2 YFSETQ, per germline. The CDR3 is CASSLAPSGVTDTQYF. The DNA of the CDR3 is TGCGCCAGCAGCTTAGCCCCTAGCGGGGTCACAGATACGCAGTATTTT.

This clonotype was found a few times. This chain connects TRBV3-1 to TRBJ2-1; 9 bases are shared with TRBD2. The CDR3 sequence is 15 residues long. CDR1 LGHDT and CDR2 YNNKEL come from the germline V gene (reference sequence). V lost 1 base and J lost 4; bases outside the gene matches: 2. The CDR3: CASSQAGLAYNEQFF. The CDR3 region has the DNA TGTGCCAGCAGCCAAGCGGGACTAGCTTACAATGAGCAGTTCTTC.

This chain joins TRBV29-1 and TRBJ2-1; 13 bases are shared with TRBD2. The CDR3 extends over 15 amino acids. The V gene end was trimmed by 6 bases and the J gene end by 7 bases; junction bases not matched to a gene: 9. Germline CDR1 is SQVTM and CDR2 is ANQGSEA. DNA of the CDR3: TGCAGCGTGGGCCCGGGACTAGCGGGGCGGAATGAGCAGTTCTTC. Translating gives CSVGPGLAGRNEQFF.

Remarks on this clonotype: A much larger clone lies one base from this, so it may be a read error. This sequence joins TRBV7-9 and TRBJ2-3, with TRBD1 matching over 9 bases. Germline V gene data show CDR1 as SEHNR and CDR2 as FQNEAQ (reference sequence). The CDR3 spans 17 residues. As DNA, the CDR3 is TGTGCCAGCAGCTTAGTCCGGGACAGGGCTCGCACAGATACGGAGTATTTT. It translates to CASSLVRDRARTDTEYF.

This clonotype was counted a few times. The rearrangement joins TRBV12-3 or TRBV12-4 to TRBJ2-1; TRBD2 aligns across 10 bases. The V and J ends lost 7 bases and 8 bases, in that order; junction bases with no gene match: 11. CDR3 size: 15 residues. The CDR3 sequence: CASNIGSGGADEQFF. CDR3 DNA: TGTGCCAGCAATATCGGGAGCGGGGGGGCCGATGAGCAGTTCTTC.

CDR3 in DNA: TGTGCCAGCAGGGGGACAGGGGGAAACACCATATATTTT. Encoded protein: CASRGTGGNTIYF. The rearrangement links TRBV7-2 to TRBJ1-3; 9 bases are a match to TRBD1. The V gene's germline CDR1 is SGHTA and CDR2 FQGNSA. Trimming cost V 6 bases and J 4 bases; bases outside gene matches: 1. The CDR3 sequence is 13 residues long.